A selection of T cell receptor beta chains follows, all from one sample in a study of T cell clones after liver transplantation. The table came from immunoSEQ multiplex PCR; TCRdb's copy has only in-frame clones and leaves some out. The data hold around 120,000 clones, with approximately 90% observed a single time. This sample comprised CD4+ T cells from blood, obtained 12 months after liver transplant. These receptors originate from a human patient who received a liver transplant. Some T cells may possibly be graft donor cells. The CDR3 runs from the conserved cysteine through the conserved F or W. A D gene is named only where the DNA matches it firmly. Not all rows give a size; the values are once, few, many and, for expanded clones, a class.

>TRBV19|-|TRBJ2-1|TRBD2
TGTGCCAGTGGACTCGGGGCGGCGGGAGTTGAGCAGTTCTTC
CASGLGAAGVEQFF
>TRBV29-1|-|TRBJ2-1|TRBD2
TGCAGCGTTCAAGGGACTAGCGCCAGCAATGAGCAGTTCTTC
CSVQGTSASNEQFF
>TRBV21-1|-|TRBJ2-7|-
TGTGCCAAGCAGGGTTCCTCCGCGCAGTACTTC
CAKQGSSAQYF
>TRBV7-9|-|TRBJ2-1|-
TGTGCCAGCAGCTTAGAGTTGAGATCTGAGCAGTTCTTC
CASSLELRSEQFF
>TRBV7-9|-|TRBJ2-3|-
TGTGCCAGCAGCTTATCAGGTACAGATACGCAGTATTTT
CASSLSGTDTQYF
>TRBV27|-|TRBJ2-2|TRBD2
TGTGCCAGCAGTTCGACTAGCGGGAGCACCGGGGAGCTGTTTTTT
CASSSTSGSTGELFF
>TRBV5-1|-|TRBJ2-1|TRBD2
TGCGCCAGCAGCTTACGGGAGGGGTCCTACAATGAGCAGTTCTTC
CASSLREGSYNEQFF
>TRBV7-2|-|TRBJ2-7|TRBD1
TGTGCCATCCGGACAGGAACCTACGAGCAGTACTTC
CAIRTGTYEQYF
>TRBV2|-|TRBJ2-3|TRBD2
TGTGCCAGCAGTCGGCTAGCGGGAGTCGCAGATACGCAGTATTTT
CASSRLAGVADTQYF
>TRBV18|-|TRBJ1-1|-
TGTGCCAGCTCACCCGACCAACCGCCCACTGAAGCTTTCTTT
CASSPDQPPTEAFF
>TRBV7-9|-|TRBJ1-5|TRBD1
TGTGCCAGCAGCCCCGGGACAGGGGGCTATCAGCCCCAGCATTTT
CASSPGTGGYQPQHF
>TRBV7-9|once|TRBJ2-5|-
TGTGCCAGCGGCACGGACAGTCAAGAGACCCAGTACTTC
CASGTDSQETQYF
>TRBV7-3|-|TRBJ2-1|TRBD2
TGTGCCAGCAGCCCAGGGACTAGCGGGAGTAATGAGCAGTTCTTC
CASSPGTSGSNEQFF
>TRBV6-1|-|TRBJ2-3|-
TGTGCCAGCTCCATTACCCCTAGCACAGATACGCAGTATTTT
CASSITPSTDTQYF
>TRBV18|-|TRBJ2-3|-
TGTGCCAGCTCATTTCAGGGGTTGACAGATACGCAGTATTTT
CASSFQGLTDTQYF
>TRBV28|-|TRBJ2-1|-
TGTGCCAGCAGGACGGGACTCGTGAGCTCCTACAATGAGCAGTTCTTC
CASRTGLVSSYNEQFF
>TRBV7-8|-|TRBJ2-3|-
TGTGCCAGCAGCCCCAGCACAGATACGCAGTATTTT
CASSPSTDTQYF
>TRBV5-1|-|TRBJ2-2|-
TGCGCCAGCAGCTCCTCGGGGCCCACCGGGGAGCTGTTTTTT
CASSSSGPTGELFF
>TRBV18|-|TRBJ2-7|TRBD1
TGTGCCAGCTCAGGATCCGCCGGGACAGGGCTTGGCGAGCAGTACTTC
CASSGSAGTGLGEQYF
>TRBV7-2|-|TRBJ1-5|-
TGTGCCAGCACCCCGGATAGCAATCAGCCCCAGCATTTT
CASTPDSNQPQHF
>TRBV15|once|TRBJ2-5|-
TGTGCCACCAGCAGAGATCTTGCTAAAGAGACCCAGTACTTC
CATSRDLAKETQYF
>TRBV5-1|few|TRBJ2-2|-
TGCGCCAGCAGCTTGGGAGAACTGGGCACCGGGGAGCTGTTTTTT
CASSLGELGTGELFF
>TRBV5-1|-|TRBJ1-1|-
TGCGCCAGCAGCCGGGTCGCTCTCGGCAATGAAGCTTTCTTT
CASSRVALGNEAFF
>TRBV7-3|many|TRBJ2-1|TRBD2
TGTGCCAGCAGCTTGGGACTAGCGGGAGGTTATGAGCAGTTCTTC
CASSLGLAGGYEQFF
>TRBV5-6|-|TRBJ1-3|-
TGTGCCAGCAGCTTGGTCGCGGGGAATGCTGGAAACACCATATATTTT
CASSLVAGNAGNTIYF
>TRBV11-3|-|TRBJ1-2|-
TGTGCCAGCAGCTTCGGGCAGGGGAGTGATGGCTACACCTTC
CASSFGQGSDGYTF
>TRBV5-4|-|TRBJ1-2|TRBD1
TGTGCCAGCAGCTTGGGGGACAGGGGGTGGGGCTACACCTTC
CASSLGDRGWGYTF
>TRBV7-2|-|TRBJ2-2|TRBD1
TGTGCCAGCAGCTCCTACAGGGGGCAGAAAGCCGGGGAGCTGTTTTTT
CASSSYRGQKAGELFF
>TRBV29-1|-|TRBJ2-3|-
TGCAGCGTTGAGGGCGGGACCGGCACAGATACGCAGTATTTT
CSVEGGTGTDTQYF
>TRBV30|-|TRBJ1-1|TRBD1
TGTGCCTGGACCACGACAGGGTCGGACACTGAAGCTTTCTTT
CAWTTTGSDTEAFF
>TRBV5-1|-|TRBJ2-2|-
TGCGCCAGCAGCTTAGACTGGGGTACCGGGGAGCTGTTTTTT
CASSLDWGTGELFF
>TRBV29-1|-|TRBJ2-3|-
TGCAGCGTCCGACACTACACAGATACGCAGTATTTT
CSVRHYTDTQYF
>TRBV18|-|TRBJ2-2|-
TGTGCCACCAAAGGGGGGGCGAACACCGGGGAGCTGTTTTTT
CATKGGANTGELFF
>TRBV7-3|-|TRBJ2-3|-
TGTGCCAGCAGCTCCCCGGCGTCAGATACGCAGTATTTT
CASSSPASDTQYF
>TRBV5-4|-|TRBJ2-2|-
TGTGCCAGCAGCTTTGGGGGAGCGGGCACCGGGGAGCTGTTTTTT
CASSFGGAGTGELFF